Reported below is one T cell receptor beta chain. The protocol was immunoSEQ multiplex PCR, while the TCRdb copy is restricted to in-frame clones and leaves out a portion. The repertoire holds 90,000 or so clones, 90% seen once, with around 1.5% in the top ten. This sample is part of a study of PD-L1 blockade in urothelial cancer. Looking at the study overall: It was at some point between 2012 and 2014 that patients started atezolizumab at 1,200 mg intravenously every 3 weeks. The analyses of blood took place 3 weeks (second dose) and 6 weeks after treatment start.

Germline values: CDR1 ENHRY, CDR2 SYGVKD. Trimming stripped 0 bases from V and 4 bases from J, with 2 bases between. The CDR3 has 12 amino acids. The sample's time point: pretreatment peripheral blood. Patients' urothelial carcinoma was locally advanced or metastatic. The input for sequencing was PBMCs, taken around atezolizumab (anti-PD-L1) treatment. The chain has TRBV10-3 and TRBJ2-3; D uncertain. This clonotype was sampled from a man aged 60 to 69 with urothelial cancer. CDR3 residues: CAISESADTQYF. CDR3 nucleotide sequence: TGTGCCATCAGTGAGTCCGCAGATACGCAGTATTTT.